This entry lists 5 T cell receptor beta chains sequenced from one sample in a study of CD8+ T cells in alopecia areata. The authors extracted RNA and reverse transcribed it into cDNA as the sequencing template. The repertoire was sequenced with immunoSEQ multiplex PCR; TCRdb's copy has only in-frame clones and lacks some. Here the sample spans roughly 120,000 clones, more than 30% being singletons. Material: CD4+ T cells sorted from blood. The source of these receptors is a human donor with alopecia areata.

This clone came up a few times. The CDR3 here is CASRTGGTGELFF. CDR3 DNA sequence: TGCGCCAGCAGGACAGGGGGCACCGGGGAGCTGTTTTTT. V usage is TRBV5-1 and J usage is TRBJ2-2, with TRBD1 identical over 9 bases. The CDR3 runs to 13 residues. Germline CDR1 reads SGHRS; CDR2 reads YFSETQ. J gave up 4 bases and V 5 bases, and 0 bases lay outside the gene matches.

The chain has TRBV28 and TRBJ1-1; D is possibly TRBD1 (5 bases). The V gene lost 1 base and the J gene lost 3 bases, with 15 bases spanning the gap. Germline assignment: CDR1 MDHEN and CDR2 SYDVKM. The CDR3 contains 16 residues. CDR3 amino acids: CASSLSRILGDTEAFF. In DNA, the CDR3 is TGTGCCAGCAGTTTATCGCGGATACTGGGGGACACTGAAGCTTTCTTT.

The rearrangement joins TRBV5-1 to TRBJ2-7, with 15 bases aligning to TRBD2. The V gene's germline CDR1 is SGHRS and CDR2 YFSETQ. V shed 4 bases, J shed 1 base, and the junction held 3 bases outside the gene matches. CDR3 size: 16 residues. The CDR3 region is CASSAGLAGGSYEQYF. CDR3 sequence (DNA): TGCGCCAGCAGCGCGGGACTAGCGGGAGGTTCCTACGAGCAGTACTTC.

This clone was detected only a few times. V usage is TRBV7-8 and J usage is TRBJ1-4; TRBD1 might be the D (6 bases). The germline V and J ends were trimmed by 6 bases and 4 bases, with 12 bases remaining between them. Germline V gene sequence: CDR1 SGHVS, CDR2 FQNEAQ. This CDR3 has 14 amino acids. Here the CDR3 reads CASSGQLGNEKLFF. The CDR3 nucleotides are TGTGCCAGCAGTGGACAGTTGGGTAATGAAAAACTGTTTTTT. Filled out from reference TRBV7-8 and TRBJ1-4, the complete variable domain reads GAGVSQSPRYKVAKRGQDVALRCDPISGHVSLFWYQQALGQGPEFLTYFQNEAQLDKSGLPSDRFFAERPEGSVSTLKIQRTQQEDSAVYLCASSGQLGNEKLFFGSGTQLSVL.

The genes are TRBV29-1 and TRBJ2-1; the D is unclear. The CDR3 is 14 amino acids. Germline V gives CDR1 SQVTM, CDR2 ANQGSEA. V was shortened by 3 bases and J by 0 bases, with 9 bases between the two germline ends. In DNA form, the CDR3 reads TGCAGCGTTGATTGGCGGAGCTCCTACAATGAGCAGTTCTTC. It encodes CSVDWRSSYNEQFF.